The source of this T cell receptor (beta chain) is a study of T-cell reconstitution after alpha-beta-depleted transplantation in children. The CDR3 loop spans 12 amino acids. V lost 7 bases and J lost 3, with 9 bases in between. Per germline, CDR1 KGHSY and CDR2 FQNENV. Molecular barcoding with unique molecular identifiers was used for the TCRbeta library. TCRdb called the PCR reads again in MiXCR, with one record for every CDR3 protein. The data contain hundreds of thousands of distinct CDR3 sequences, 10% to 15% of them seen just once; the ten biggest clones take up 4% to 5.5%. This clonotype was obtained from a human donor who donated a stem cell graft to a child with Fanconi anemia. The chain carries TRBV16 and TRBJ2-5; D is possibly TRBD1 (6 bases). The input for sequencing was PBMCs, taken from the stem cell graft. The DNA of the CDR3 is TGTGCCAGCAATGGGGGCGAAGAGACCCAGTACTTC. Residues: CASNGGEETQYF.